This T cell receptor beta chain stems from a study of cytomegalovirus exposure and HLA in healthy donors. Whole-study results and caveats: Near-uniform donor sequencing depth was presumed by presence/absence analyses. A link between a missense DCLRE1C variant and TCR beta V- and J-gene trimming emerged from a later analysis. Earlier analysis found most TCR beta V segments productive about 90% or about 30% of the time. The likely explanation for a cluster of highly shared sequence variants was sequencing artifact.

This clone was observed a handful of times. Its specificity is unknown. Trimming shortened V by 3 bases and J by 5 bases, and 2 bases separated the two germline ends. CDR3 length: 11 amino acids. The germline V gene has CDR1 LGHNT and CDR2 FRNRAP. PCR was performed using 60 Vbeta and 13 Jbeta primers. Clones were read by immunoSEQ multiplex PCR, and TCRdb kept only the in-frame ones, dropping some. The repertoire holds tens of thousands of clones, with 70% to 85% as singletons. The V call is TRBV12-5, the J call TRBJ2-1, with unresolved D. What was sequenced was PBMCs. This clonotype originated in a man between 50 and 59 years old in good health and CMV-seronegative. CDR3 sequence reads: CASGFDNEQFF. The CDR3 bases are TGTGCTAGTGGTTTCGACAATGAGCAGTTCTTC.